The entry below describes one TCR beta chain. Per the original methods: Amplifying reference gene primers gave estimates of nucleated cell counts. Repertoires were generated with immunoSEQ multiplex PCR, while TCRdb's copy carries only in-frame clones and drops some. The D gene and trimming were derived from the DNA, and the V and J assignments and clone size from that table. The sample lists 200,000 to 300,000 clones, 65% to 85% seen once, with more than 5% in the top ten. This CDR3 is 13 amino acids long. V lost 9 bases, J lost 8 bases, and 16 bases lay in between. The V gene's germline CDR1 is SNHLY and CDR2 FYNNEI. These data belong to a study of blood T cell repertoires in COVID-19. Study-level background: Samples taken during acute and convalescent COVID-19 were collected in the United States, Italy and Spain. Nucleic acid was either cDNA or gDNA, and it came from T cells, B-cell-depleted T cells, or PBMCs.

What was sequenced was peripheral blood. This TCR derives from a human donor in a cohort sampled during active COVID-19. This chain joins TRBV2 and TRBJ1-4; tentatively, D is TRBD1 (6 bases). The CDR3 nucleotides are TGTGCCAGTCAGAGGGACATGGGAGAAAAACTGTTTTTT. It specifies CASQRDMGEKLFF.